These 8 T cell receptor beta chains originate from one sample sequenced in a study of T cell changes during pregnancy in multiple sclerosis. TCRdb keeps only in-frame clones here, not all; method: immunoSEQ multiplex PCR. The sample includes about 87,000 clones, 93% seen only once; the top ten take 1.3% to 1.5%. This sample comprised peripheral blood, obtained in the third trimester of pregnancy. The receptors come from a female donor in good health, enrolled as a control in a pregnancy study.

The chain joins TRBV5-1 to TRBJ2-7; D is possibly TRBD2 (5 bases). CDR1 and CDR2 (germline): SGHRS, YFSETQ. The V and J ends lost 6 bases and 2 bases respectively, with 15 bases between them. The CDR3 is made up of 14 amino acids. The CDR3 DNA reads TGCGCCAGCAAAGACCCTAGCAGACCCTACGAGCAGTACTTC. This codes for CASKDPSRPYEQYF.

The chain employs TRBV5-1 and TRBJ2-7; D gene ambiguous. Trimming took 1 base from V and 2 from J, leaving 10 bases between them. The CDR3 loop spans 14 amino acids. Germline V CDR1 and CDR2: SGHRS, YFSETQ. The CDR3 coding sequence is TGCGCCAGCAGCTTGCTTTTAAATGCCTACGAGCAGTACTTC. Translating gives CASSLLLNAYEQYF.

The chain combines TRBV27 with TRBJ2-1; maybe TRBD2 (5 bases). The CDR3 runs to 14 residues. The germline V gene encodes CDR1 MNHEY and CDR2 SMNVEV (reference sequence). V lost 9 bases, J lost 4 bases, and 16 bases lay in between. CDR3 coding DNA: TGTGCCAGTCAAACCCCCGGGGTTTACAATGAGCAGTTCTTC. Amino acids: CASQTPGVYNEQFF.

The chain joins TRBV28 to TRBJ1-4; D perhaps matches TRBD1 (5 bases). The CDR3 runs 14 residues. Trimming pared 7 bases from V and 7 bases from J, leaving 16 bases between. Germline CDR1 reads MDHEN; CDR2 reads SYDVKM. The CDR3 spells CASIGGPLGEKLFF. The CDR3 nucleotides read TGTGCCAGCATCGGGGGTCCGCTGGGTGAAAAACTGTTTTTT.

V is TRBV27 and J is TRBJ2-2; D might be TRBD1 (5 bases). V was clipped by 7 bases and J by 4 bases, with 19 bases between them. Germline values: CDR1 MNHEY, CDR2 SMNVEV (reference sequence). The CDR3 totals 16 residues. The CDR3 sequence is CASTGAGELPTGELFF. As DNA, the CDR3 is TGTGCCAGCACTGGGGCCGGAGAACTCCCCACCGGGGAGCTGTTTTTT.

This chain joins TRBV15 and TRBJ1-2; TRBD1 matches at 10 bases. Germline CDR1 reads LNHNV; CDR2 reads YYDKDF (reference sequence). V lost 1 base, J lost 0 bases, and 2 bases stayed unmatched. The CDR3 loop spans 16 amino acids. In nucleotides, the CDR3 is TGTGCCACCAGCAGAGGGGGACAGGGGCCTAACTATGGCTACACCTTC. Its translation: CATSRGGQGPNYGYTF.

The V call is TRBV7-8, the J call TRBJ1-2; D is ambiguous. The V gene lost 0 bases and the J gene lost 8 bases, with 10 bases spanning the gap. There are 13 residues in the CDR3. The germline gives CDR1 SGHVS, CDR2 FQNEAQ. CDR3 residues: CASSLAEVWGYTF. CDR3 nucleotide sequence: TGTGCCAGCAGCTTAGCTGAGGTGTGGGGCTACACCTTC.

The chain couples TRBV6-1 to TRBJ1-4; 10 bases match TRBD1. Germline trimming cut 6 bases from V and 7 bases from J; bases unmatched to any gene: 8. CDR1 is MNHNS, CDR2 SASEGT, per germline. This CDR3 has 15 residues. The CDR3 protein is CASRDAGTGVEKLFF. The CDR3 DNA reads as TGTGCCAGCAGGGACGCCGGGACAGGGGTTGAAAAACTGTTTTTT.